The sequence of this T cell receptor beta chain was determined in a study of vaccination effects on CD4 cells after COVID-19 (dated by TCRdb to between 2020 and 2023). Study-wide context: Two doses of either the BNT162b2 or the mRNA-1273 mRNA SARS-CoV-2 vaccine were administered to participants. SARS-CoV-2 spike-specific CD4+ TCR repertoires from before and after mRNA vaccination were compared in COVID-19 convalescent patients and in infection-naive vaccine recipients. The full study included some 10 COVID-19 convalescent patients and a few SARS-CoV-2-naive healthy vaccine recipients. In the study, cultures from other donors were sequenced using the Oncomine TCR Beta short-read assay on an Illumina iSeq 100.

In regard to this clone: Which antigen it targets is not known. Qualities for individual bases were not recorded, and no much larger clone is one base off.

The germline V gene supplies CDR1 MDHEN and CDR2 SYDVKM. The CDR3 runs 13 residues from the cysteine to the phenylalanine. Just CDR3 DNA is preserved here, 39 bases in frame from base 1. V is reduced by 4 bases and J by 2 bases, leaving a spacing of 8 bases between them. Overall study results and their limits: Among healthy vaccine recipients, nearly all vaccine-induced clones were SARS-CoV-2 mono-reactive, and just 1 of 255 was cross-reactive with common cold coronaviruses. The study was limited by a small number of convalescent patients and lacked early post-infection timepoints. Clones induced by infection and clones induced by vaccination both contracted markedly at late timepoints after vaccination, which fits with T cell responses waning over time.

The ViraFEST assay stimulated PBMC with viral peptide pools and then used TCR sequencing to identify antigen-specific CD4+ T cell clonotypes by expansion. After less than eleven days of culture, CD4+ T cells were isolated with the EasySep CD4+ T cell isolation kit. The absence of prior SARS-CoV-2 infection in healthy vaccine recipients was confirmed by negative nucleocapsid antibodies before and after vaccination. Some 2 million PBMC per well were cultured in IMDM with 5% human AB serum, 10 IU/ml IL-2 and gentamicin, plus 10 ug/ml peptides. On days 3 and 7, half of the culture medium was replaced with fresh IL-2-containing medium. Unless otherwise noted, each peptide stimulation condition was cultured in triplicate wells. PBMC were separated from whole blood using Ficoll-Paque Plus gradient centrifugation and were then either cryopreserved at -140C or used fresh. The overlapping peptide pools covered the spike proteins of SARS-CoV-2 and of the common cold coronaviruses HCoV-NL63, HCoV-OC43 and HCoV-229E. The QIAamp micro DNA kit was used to extract genomic DNA from the cultured CD4+ T cells.

The method was the immunoSEQ multiplex PCR assay. DNA from the cultured, isolated CD4+ T cells was subjected to TCR beta CDR3 sequencing. In the source study's methods: The analysis removed non-productive TCR sequences, trimmed reads to the CDR3 region, and retained only CDR3s that were 7 or more amino acids long. The MANAFEST web app was used to pick out antigen-specific clonotypes by comparing their expansion in peptide wells with that in reference cultures. To be called positive, a clone needed expansion at FDR<0.05 compared with the reference and with all other wells, an odds ratio greater than 5, and a frequency greater than 0.1% in two replicate wells. A clonotype was defined as cross-reactive if the clonotype was significantly expanded both in SARS-CoV-2 spike wells and in at least one common cold coronavirus spike condition. Using the stringdist R package, CDR3 similarity was measured by Levenshtein distance, and unrooted trees were constructed with ape in R 3.6.1. Imported from immuneACCESS, the table was reduced by TCRdb to in-frame sequences with V and J called. These copies leave out some clones; in studies compared against another copy, an unresolved V gene accounts for under half, and the cause of the remainder is not known. V and J calls and clone size are as listed in that table; D and trimming were resolved from the DNA. This sample gives about 45,000 clones in total; around three quarters of them show up just once. The ten largest clones take up approximately 11% of the sample.

The sequencing used CD4+ T cells from PBMCs cultured with SARS-CoV-2 spike peptides, collected before COVID-19 vaccination. The meaning of the sample's cell subset or site label: SARS-CoV-2 spike overlapping peptide pool stimulation. The chain couples TRBV28 to TRBJ1-1; no D segment can be confidently identified. The sequence was collected from a human donor who received a COVID-19 vaccine. The CDR3 has the sequence CASSSATNTEAFF. The DNA reads as follows: TGTGCCAGCAGTTCGGCCACCAACACTGAAGCTTTCTTT.